What follows are 16 T cell receptor beta chains derived from one specimen sequenced in a study of neurological immune-mediated disorders. TCRdb itself ran the 5' RACE reads through MiXCR, one entry per CDR3 protein. Counted here are fewer than 55,000 distinct CDR3 sequences, about 6% occurring once; the ten biggest clones make up about 0.6%. Sequenced material: CD4+ T cells from blood. The receptor set was obtained from a woman aged 40 to 50 in good health.

This clonotype was seen just once. V and J are TRBV28 and TRBJ2-1; 10 nucleotides align to TRBD2. V was pared by 6 bases and J by 10 bases, with 12 bases of the junction left unmatched. Germline V gene sequence: CDR1 MDHEN, CDR2 SYDVKM. CDR3 size: 15 residues. The CDR3: CASSLPAGGPNEQFF. Written as DNA, the CDR3 is TGTGCCAGCAGCCTCCCAGCGGGAGGGCCGAACGAGCAGTTCTTC.

The sample holds many counts of this clonotype. The chain carries TRBV29-1 and TRBJ2-1; D is unclear. The V and J ends lost 7 bases and 7 bases respectively, with 11 bases between them. The CDR3 sequence is 11 residues long. Germline CDR1 reads SQVTM; CDR2 reads ANQGSEA. The CDR3 DNA follows: TGCAGCGCCGAGGCTGGGAATGAGCAGTTCTTC. Protein product: CSAEAGNEQFF.

This clonotype came up many times. The genes are TRBV5-1 and TRBJ1-2, with 7 bases that match TRBD1. With V trimmed by 0 bases and J by 6 bases, 2 bases remained unmatched. CDR3 length: 13 residues. Per germline, CDR1 SGHRS and CDR2 YFSETQ. CDR3 sequence reads: CASSLGRGDGYTF. The CDR3 DNA is TGCGCCAGCAGCTTGGGCAGGGGGGATGGCTACACCTTC.

This clonotype came up many times. The V call is TRBV20-1, the J call TRBJ1-2, with 12 positions matching TRBD1. Germline V CDR1 and CDR2: DFQATT, SNEGSKA (reference sequence). The CDR3 spans 16 residues. J was trimmed by 5 bases and V by 5 bases; bases with no gene match: 12. The CDR3 spells CSAPRDRGRGNYGYTF. CDR3 bases: TGCAGTGCTCCCCGGGACAGGGGGCGGGGGAATTATGGCTACACCTTC.

This clonotype was found many times. V gene TRBV5-1 combines with J gene TRBJ2-1, with D hard to call. Germline V lookup: CDR1 SGHRS, CDR2 YFSETQ. There are 11 residues in the CDR3. Deletions cut 0 bases from V and 10 bases from J, with 5 bases between. The CDR3, as DNA: TGCGCCAGCAGCTTGGCCGAGGAGCAGTTCTTC. It specifies CASSLAEEQFF.

This clonotype was seen many times. The gene calls are TRBV5-1 and TRBJ2-5, with TRBD1 identical over 11 bases. The CDR3 consists of 16 residues. The V and J ends lost 0 bases and 1 base, in that order; junction bases with no gene match: 2. CDR1 is SGHRS, CDR2 YFSETQ, per germline. The DNA of the CDR3 is TGCGCCAGCAGCTTGGCCGGGACAGGGGGCCAAGAGACCCAGTACTTC. Translation gives CASSLAGTGGQETQYF. Supplemented by reference TRBV5-1 and TRBJ2-5, the full variable domain reads KAGVTQTPRYLIKTRGQQVTLSCSPISGHRSVSWYQQTPGQGLQFLFEYFSETQRNKGNFPGRFSGRQFSNSRSEMNVSTLELGDSALYLCASSLAGTGGQETQYFGPGTRLLVL.

This clonotype came up many times. The chain is built from TRBV30 and TRBJ1-3; maybe TRBD1 (5 bases). Looked up from germline, CDR1 is GTSNPN and CDR2 is SVGIG (reference sequence). This CDR3 spans 14 amino acids. V was clipped by 4 bases and J by 3 bases, with 13 bases between them. CDR3 bases: TGTGCCTGGATGAGGGGCTTAAATGGAAACACCATATATTTT. This codes for CAWMRGLNGNTIYF. Filled out from reference TRBV30 and TRBJ1-3, the complete variable domain reads SQTIHQWPATLVQPVGSPLSLECTVEGTSNPNLYWYRQAAGRGLQLLFYSVGIGQISSEVPQNLSASRPQDRQFILSSKKLLLSDSGFYLCAWMRGLNGNTIYFGEGSWLTVV.

This clonotype was seen ten or more times. The chain combines TRBV7-9 with TRBJ1-1; the D is unclear. The CDR3 length is 14 residues. V lost 6 bases to trimming and J lost 1 base, with 12 bases between them. Per germline, CDR1 SEHNR and CDR2 FQNEAQ (reference sequence). CDR3 nucleotide sequence: TGTGCCAGCAGTATGATGGCAGGGAACACTGAAGCTTTCTTT. Its protein is CASSMMAGNTEAFF.

This clonotype was picked up many times. The chain uses TRBV6-5 and TRBJ2-1; 7 nucleotides line up with TRBD1. Germline V gives CDR1 MNHEY, CDR2 SVGAGI. V was clipped by 1 base and J by 9 bases; unmatched bases: 9. The CDR3 runs 15 residues. The CDR3 is CASSYLDRPWAEQFF. The CDR3 nucleotides are TGTGCCAGCAGTTACTTGGACAGGCCCTGGGCTGAGCAGTTCTTC.

This clonotype was observed at least ten times. The chain uses TRBV20-1 and TRBJ1-3, with a weak D call TRBD1 (5 bases). The V gene's germline CDR1 is DFQATT and CDR2 SNEGSKA (reference sequence). CDR3 length: 16 residues. V lost 3 bases to trimming and J lost 2 bases, with 17 bases between them. This chain's CDR3 is CSASPDARGTGNTIYF. CDR3 bases: TGCAGTGCTAGCCCCGACGCTAGGGGTACTGGAAACACCATATATTTT.

The rearrangement links TRBV28 to TRBJ2-2; 8 nucleotides line up with TRBD1. Germline CDR1 reads MDHEN; CDR2 reads SYDVKM. This CDR3 contains 16 residues. Unmatched junction bases numbered 10, after V lost 5 bases and J lost 5 bases. CDR3 sequence reads: CASSLRGRLVTGELFF. CDR3 nucleotide sequence: TGTGCCAGCAGTCTCAGGGGGCGGTTAGTGACCGGGGAGCTGTTTTTT.

This clonotype occurred many times. The rearrangement joins TRBV6-5 to TRBJ1-6; 7 bases map to TRBD1. The CDR3 loop spans 15 amino acids. CDR1 and CDR2 from the germline V gene are MNHEY and SVGAGI. V lost 6 bases to trimming and J lost 7 bases; unmatched junction nucleotides: 9. CDR3 protein: CASSDPQGVNSPLHF. The CDR3 DNA reads as TGTGCCAGCAGCGACCCCCAGGGGGTCAATTCACCCCTCCACTTT.

At least ten counts were recorded for this clonotype. The chain recombines TRBV3-1 with TRBJ1-3; D is possibly TRBD1 (6 bases). Per the germline V gene, CDR1 is LGHDT and CDR2 is YNNKEL (reference sequence). V lost 4 bases and J lost 2, with 15 bases in between. The CDR3 consists of 16 residues. CDR3 sequence: CASSLQGSAPGNTIYF. CDR3 coding DNA: TGTGCCAGCAGCCTACAGGGTTCGGCTCCTGGAAACACCATATATTTT.

This clonotype was counted ten times or more. The CDR3 loop reads CSAREAGGGRETQYF. For the CDR3, the DNA is TGCAGTGCTAGAGAAGCGGGAGGAGGGAGAGAGACCCAGTACTTC. The V gene is TRBV20-1, the J gene TRBJ2-5; 9 bases are a match to TRBD2. The CDR3 sequence is 15 residues long. Per germline, CDR1 DFQATT and CDR2 SNEGSKA (reference sequence). The trim removed 0 bases at V and 4 bases at J, leaving 6 bases unmatched.

The sample holds many counts of this clonotype. The chain carries TRBV20-1 and TRBJ2-2; possibly TRBD1 or TRBD2 for D (5 bases each). The V end lost 0 bases, the J end lost 1 base, and 12 bases lay between the germline ends. This CDR3 has 16 residues. Looked up from germline, CDR1 is DFQATT and CDR2 is SNEGSKA (reference sequence). Here the CDR3 DNA reads TGCAGTGCTAGAGATTCGGGACGAATGAACACCGGGGAGCTGTTTTTT. As protein: CSARDSGRMNTGELFF.

Many counts were recorded for this clonotype. The chain couples TRBV5-1 to TRBJ2-7, with D unresolved. V lost 4 bases to trimming and J lost 6 bases, with 11 bases between them. Germline CDR1 is SGHRS and CDR2 is YFSETQ. CDR3 size: 12 residues. The CDR3 reads CASSRIGREQYF. The CDR3 region has the DNA TGCGCCAGCAGCCGGATCGGCCGCGAGCAGTACTTC.